The entry below describes one T cell receptor (beta chain). No antigen is known for it. The CDR3 contains 15 residues. The V gene lost 5 bases and the J gene lost 2 bases, with 14 bases spanning the gap. CDR1 and CDR2 (germline): MRHNA, SNTAGT. This sample was taken from a study of graft-versus-host responses after intestinal transplantation. Sequencing used immunoSEQ multiplex PCR; TCRdb keeps in-frame clones, though not all of them. The top ten hold around 0.38% of the sample, which has tens of thousands of clones, around 93% seen once. The clonotype originates from a human donor who was the organ donor for an intestinal transplant. The sequencing here drew on unstimulated CD4+ T cells sorted from spleen or lymph node cells, taken before transplant. The chain employs TRBV6-4 and TRBJ2-3; weak D call: TRBD1 (6 bases). Written as DNA, the CDR3 is TGTGCCAGCAGTCCCCAGGGGACACCCACAGATACGCAGTATTTT. Encoded protein: CASSPQGTPTDTQYF.